Included here is one T cell receptor (beta chain) sequence, with context. These data come from a study of shared clonotypes between healthy human individuals. This CDR3 is 15 amino acids long. Germline V gene lookup returns CDR1 MDHEN and CDR2 SYDVKM. The V gene end was trimmed by 7 bases and the J gene end by 1 base; junction bases not matched to a gene: 9. Clones were sequenced by immunoSEQ multiplex PCR, and TCRdb holds only the in-frame ones, with some missing. The sample contains about 2.3 million clones, about 90% of which appear only once. The chain is built from TRBV28 and TRBJ1-2, with 7 positions matching TRBD1. Sequenced sample: naive CD4+ T cells from PBMCs. Subset described: CD45RA+ positively selected. This receptor was identified in a man between 18 and 29 years old in good health. Some clones in this sample may be carry-over from other donors' samples. The CDR3 bases are TGTGCCAGCATCGTGACAGGGACACTTAACTATGGCTACACCTTC. Translated, it gives CASIVTGTLNYGYTF.